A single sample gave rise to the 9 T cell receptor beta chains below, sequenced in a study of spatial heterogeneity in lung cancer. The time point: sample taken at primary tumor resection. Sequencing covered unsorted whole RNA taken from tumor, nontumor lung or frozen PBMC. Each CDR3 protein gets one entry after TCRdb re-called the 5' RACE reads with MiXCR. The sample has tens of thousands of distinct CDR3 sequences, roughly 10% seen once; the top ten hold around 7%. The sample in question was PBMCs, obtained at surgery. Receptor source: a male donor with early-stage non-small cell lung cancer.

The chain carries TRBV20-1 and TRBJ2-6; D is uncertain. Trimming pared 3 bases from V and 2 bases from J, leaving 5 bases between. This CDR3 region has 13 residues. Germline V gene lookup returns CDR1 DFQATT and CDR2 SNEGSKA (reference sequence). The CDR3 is CSARNPGANVLTF. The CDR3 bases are TGCAGTGCTAGGAATCCTGGGGCCAACGTCCTGACTTTC.

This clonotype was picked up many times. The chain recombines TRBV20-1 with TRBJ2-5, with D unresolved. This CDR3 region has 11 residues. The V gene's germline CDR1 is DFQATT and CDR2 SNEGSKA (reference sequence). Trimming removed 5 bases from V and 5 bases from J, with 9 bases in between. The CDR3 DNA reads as TGCAGTGCTCGACACTCGGAGACCCAGTACTTC. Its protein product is CSARHSETQYF.

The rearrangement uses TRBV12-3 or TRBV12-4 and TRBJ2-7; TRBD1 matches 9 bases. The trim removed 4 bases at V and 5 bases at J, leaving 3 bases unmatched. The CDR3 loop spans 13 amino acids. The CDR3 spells CASSWTGADEQYF. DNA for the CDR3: TGTGCCAGCAGTTGGACAGGGGCCGACGAGCAGTACTTC.

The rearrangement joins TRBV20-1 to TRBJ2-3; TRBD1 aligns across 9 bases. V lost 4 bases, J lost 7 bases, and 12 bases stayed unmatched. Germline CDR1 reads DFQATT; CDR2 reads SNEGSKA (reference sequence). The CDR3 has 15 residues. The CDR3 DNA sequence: TGCAGTGCTACCCAAGCCGGGACAGGGCACAATACGCAGTATTTT. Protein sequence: CSATQAGTGHNTQYF.

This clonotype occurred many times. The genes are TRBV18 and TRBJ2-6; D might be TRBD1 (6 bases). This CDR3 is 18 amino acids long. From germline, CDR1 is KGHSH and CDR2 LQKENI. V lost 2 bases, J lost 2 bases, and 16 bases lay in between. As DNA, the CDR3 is TGTGCCAGCTCACCAGTTGGTATGCAGGGGACTGGGGCCAACGTCCTGACTTTC. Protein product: CASSPVGMQGTGANVLTF.

The CDR3 region is CASNGRPNYEQYF. The CDR3 DNA reads TGTGCCAGCAACGGGCGACCAAACTACGAGCAGTACTTC. This chain uses TRBV2 with TRBJ2-7; D remains unclear. The germline V gene has CDR1 SNHLY and CDR2 FYNNEI. With 7 bases removed from V and 3 bases from J, the gap between germline ends came to 13 bases. The CDR3 runs to 13 residues.

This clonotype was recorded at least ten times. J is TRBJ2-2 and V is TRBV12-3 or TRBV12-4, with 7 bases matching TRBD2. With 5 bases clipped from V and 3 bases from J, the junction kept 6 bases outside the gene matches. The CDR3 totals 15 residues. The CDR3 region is CASSLTGGDTGELFF. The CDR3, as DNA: TGTGCCAGCAGTCTCACGGGAGGTGACACCGGGGAGCTGTTTTTT.

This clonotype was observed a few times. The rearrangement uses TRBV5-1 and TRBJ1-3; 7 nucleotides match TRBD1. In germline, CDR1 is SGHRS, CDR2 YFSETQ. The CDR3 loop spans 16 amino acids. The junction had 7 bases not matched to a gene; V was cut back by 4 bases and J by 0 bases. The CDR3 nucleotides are TGCGCCAGCAGCCACAACGGACAGGACTCTGGAAACACCATATATTTT. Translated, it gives CASSHNGQDSGNTIYF.

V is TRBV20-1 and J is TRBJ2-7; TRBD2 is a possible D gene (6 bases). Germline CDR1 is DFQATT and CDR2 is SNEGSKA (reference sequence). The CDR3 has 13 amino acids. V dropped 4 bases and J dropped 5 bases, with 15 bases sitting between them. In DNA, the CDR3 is TGCAGTGCTATGCTTGCGAAGCGGGACGAGCAGTACTTC. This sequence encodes CSAMLAKRDEQYF.